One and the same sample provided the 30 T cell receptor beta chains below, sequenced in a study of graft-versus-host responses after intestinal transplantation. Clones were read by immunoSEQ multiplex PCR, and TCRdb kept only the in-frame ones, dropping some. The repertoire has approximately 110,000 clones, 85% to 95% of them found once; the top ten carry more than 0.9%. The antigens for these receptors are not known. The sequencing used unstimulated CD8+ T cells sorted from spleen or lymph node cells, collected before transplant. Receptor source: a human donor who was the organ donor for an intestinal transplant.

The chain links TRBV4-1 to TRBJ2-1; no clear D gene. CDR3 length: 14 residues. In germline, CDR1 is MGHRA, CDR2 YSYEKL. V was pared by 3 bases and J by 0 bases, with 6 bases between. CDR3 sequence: CASSQRSSYNEQFF. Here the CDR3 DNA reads TGCGCCAGCAGCCAGAGGAGCTCCTACAATGAGCAGTTCTTC.

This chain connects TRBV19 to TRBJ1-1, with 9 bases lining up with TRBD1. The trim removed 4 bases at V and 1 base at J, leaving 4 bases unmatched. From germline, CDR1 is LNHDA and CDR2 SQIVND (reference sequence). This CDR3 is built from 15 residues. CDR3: CASSTVGQGNTEAFF. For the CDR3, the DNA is TGTGCCAGTAGTACCGTGGGACAGGGGAACACTGAAGCTTTCTTT. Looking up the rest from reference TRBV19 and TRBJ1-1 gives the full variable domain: DGGITQSPKYLFRKEGQNVTLSCEQNLNHDAMYWYRQDPGQGLRLIYYSQIVNDFQKGDIAEGYSVSREKKESFPLTVTSAQKNPTAFYLCASSTVGQGNTEAFFGQGTRLTVV.

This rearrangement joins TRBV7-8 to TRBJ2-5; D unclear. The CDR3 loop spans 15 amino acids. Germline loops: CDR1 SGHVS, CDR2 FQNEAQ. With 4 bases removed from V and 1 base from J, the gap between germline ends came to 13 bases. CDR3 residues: CASSSFPGAQETQYF. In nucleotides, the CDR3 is TGTGCCAGCAGCTCCTTTCCAGGAGCCCAAGAGACCCAGTACTTC.

The CDR3 DNA is TGTGCCAGCAGCTTATCCCCCCAGGGGGGCGTTAACACTGAAGCTTTCTTT. Amino acids: CASSLSPQGGVNTEAFF. The V and J genes are TRBV11-2 and TRBJ1-1, with 7 bases aligning to TRBD1. Germline CDR1 is SGHAT and CDR2 is FQNNGV. V gave up 2 bases and J gave up 2 bases; unmatched junction bases: 11. The CDR3 is 17 amino acids.

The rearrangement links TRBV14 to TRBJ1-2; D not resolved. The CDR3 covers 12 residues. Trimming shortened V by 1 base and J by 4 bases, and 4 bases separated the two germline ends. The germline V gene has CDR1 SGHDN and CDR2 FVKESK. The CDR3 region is CASSQAGYGYTF. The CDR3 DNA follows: TGTGCCAGCAGCCAAGCAGGCTATGGCTACACCTTC.

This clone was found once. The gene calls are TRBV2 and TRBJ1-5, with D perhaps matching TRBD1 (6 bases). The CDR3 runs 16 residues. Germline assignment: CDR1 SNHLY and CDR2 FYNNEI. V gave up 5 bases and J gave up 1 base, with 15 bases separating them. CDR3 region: CASSRGGGGSNQPQHF. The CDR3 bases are TGTGCCAGCAGTAGAGGGGGGGGTGGGAGCAATCAGCCCCAGCATTTT.

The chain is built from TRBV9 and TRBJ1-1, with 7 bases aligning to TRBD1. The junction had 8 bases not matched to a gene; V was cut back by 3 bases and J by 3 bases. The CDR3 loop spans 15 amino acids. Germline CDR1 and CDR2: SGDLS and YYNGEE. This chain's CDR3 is CASSAHDREDTEAFF. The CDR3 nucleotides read TGTGCCAGCAGCGCTCACGACAGGGAAGACACTGAAGCTTTCTTT. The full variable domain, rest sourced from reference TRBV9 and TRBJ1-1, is DSGVTQTPKHLITATGQRVTLRCSPRSGDLSVYWYQQSLDQGLQFLIQYYNGEERAKGNILERFSAQQFPDLHSELNLSSLELGDSALYFCASSAHDREDTEAFFGQGTRLTVV.

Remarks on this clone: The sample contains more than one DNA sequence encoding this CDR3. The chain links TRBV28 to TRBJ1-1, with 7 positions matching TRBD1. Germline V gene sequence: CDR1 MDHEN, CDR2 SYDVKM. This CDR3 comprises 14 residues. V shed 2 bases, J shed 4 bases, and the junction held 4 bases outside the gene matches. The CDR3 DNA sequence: TGTGCCAGCAGTTTAGGGCAGGGGGGCACTGAAGCTTTCTTT. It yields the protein CASSLGQGGTEAFF.

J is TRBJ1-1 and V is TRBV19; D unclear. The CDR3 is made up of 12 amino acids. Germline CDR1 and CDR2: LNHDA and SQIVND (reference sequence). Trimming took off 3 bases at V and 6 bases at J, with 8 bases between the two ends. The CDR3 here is CASSIGGAEAFF. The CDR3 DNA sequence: TGTGCCAGTAGTATCGGAGGAGCTGAAGCTTTCTTT. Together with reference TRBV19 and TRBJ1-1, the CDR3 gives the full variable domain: DGGITQSPKYLFRKEGQNVTLSCEQNLNHDAMYWYRQDPGQGLRLIYYSQIVNDFQKGDIAEGYSVSREKKESFPLTVTSAQKNPTAFYLCASSIGGAEAFFGQGTRLTVV.

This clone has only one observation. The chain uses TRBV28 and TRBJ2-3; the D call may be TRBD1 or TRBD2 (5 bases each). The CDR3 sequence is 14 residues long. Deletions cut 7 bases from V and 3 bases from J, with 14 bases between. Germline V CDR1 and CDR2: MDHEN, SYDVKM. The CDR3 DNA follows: TGTGCCAGCACGCGCCAAGGGACGACAGATACGCAGTATTTT. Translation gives CASTRQGTTDTQYF.

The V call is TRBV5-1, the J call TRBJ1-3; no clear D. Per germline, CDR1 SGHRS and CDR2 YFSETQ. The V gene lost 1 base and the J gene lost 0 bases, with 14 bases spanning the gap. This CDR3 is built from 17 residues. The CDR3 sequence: CASSLSRSHNSGNTIYF. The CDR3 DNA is TGCGCCAGCAGCTTGAGTCGAAGTCACAACTCTGGAAACACCATATATTTT. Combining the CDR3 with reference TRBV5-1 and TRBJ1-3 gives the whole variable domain KAGVTQTPRYLIKTRGQQVTLSCSPISGHRSVSWYQQTPGQGLQFLFEYFSETQRNKGNFPGRFSGRQFSNSRSEMNVSTLELGDSALYLCASSLSRSHNSGNTIYFGEGSWLTVV.

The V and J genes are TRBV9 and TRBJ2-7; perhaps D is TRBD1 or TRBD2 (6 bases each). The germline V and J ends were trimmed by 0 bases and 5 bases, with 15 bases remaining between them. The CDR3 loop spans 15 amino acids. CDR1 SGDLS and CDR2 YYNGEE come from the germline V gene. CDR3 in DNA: TGTGCCAGCAGCGTAGTTCCGGGGGCGGAACACGAGCAGTACTTC. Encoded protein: CASSVVPGAEHEQYF.

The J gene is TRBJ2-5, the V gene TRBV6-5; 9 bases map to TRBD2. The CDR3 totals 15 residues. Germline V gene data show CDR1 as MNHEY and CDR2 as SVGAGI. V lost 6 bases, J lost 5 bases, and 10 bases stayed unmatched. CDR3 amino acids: CASRVSSGVGETQYF. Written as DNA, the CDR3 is TGTGCCAGCAGGGTATCTAGCGGGGTCGGGGAGACCCAGTACTTC.

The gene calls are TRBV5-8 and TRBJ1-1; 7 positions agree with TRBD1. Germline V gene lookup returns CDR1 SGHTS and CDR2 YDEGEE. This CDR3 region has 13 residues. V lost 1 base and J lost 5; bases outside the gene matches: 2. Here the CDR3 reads CASSLTGETEAFF. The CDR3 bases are TGTGCCAGCAGCTTGACAGGGGAGACTGAAGCTTTCTTT.

CDR3 loop: CASSLILGIPEAFF. CDR3 sequence (DNA): TGTGCCAGCAGTTTAATTCTGGGGATACCTGAAGCTTTCTTT. J is TRBJ1-1 and V is TRBV28; D gene uncertain. The CDR3 totals 14 residues. Germline lookup yields CDR1 MDHEN and CDR2 SYDVKM. Trimming left V 2 bases short and J 6 bases short, with 13 bases between.

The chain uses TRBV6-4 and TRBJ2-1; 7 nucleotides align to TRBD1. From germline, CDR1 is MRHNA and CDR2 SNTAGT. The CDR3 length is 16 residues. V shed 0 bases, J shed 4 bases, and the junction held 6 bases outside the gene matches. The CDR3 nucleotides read TGTGCCAGCAGTGACTCAGGCAGGGGGTTGTACAATGAGCAGTTCTTC. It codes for CASSDSGRGLYNEQFF.

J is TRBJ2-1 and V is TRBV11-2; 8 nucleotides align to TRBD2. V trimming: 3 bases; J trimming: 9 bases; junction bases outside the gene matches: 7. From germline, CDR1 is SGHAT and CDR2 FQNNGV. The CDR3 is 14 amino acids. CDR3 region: CASSFSGRATEQFF. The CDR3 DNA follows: TGTGCCAGCAGCTTTTCCGGGAGGGCCACTGAGCAGTTCTTC.

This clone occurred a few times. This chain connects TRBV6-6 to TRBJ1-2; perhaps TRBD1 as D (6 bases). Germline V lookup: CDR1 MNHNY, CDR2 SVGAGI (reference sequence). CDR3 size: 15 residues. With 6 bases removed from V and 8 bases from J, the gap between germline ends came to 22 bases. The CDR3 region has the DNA TGTGCCAGCAGCCCCAGTTGGAGGGGGTGGAACGGCTACACCTTC. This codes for CASSPSWRGWNGYTF.

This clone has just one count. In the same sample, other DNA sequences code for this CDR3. The CDR3 sequence is CASREWQGEPQGYTF. The CDR3 DNA follows: TGTGCCAGCAGAGAATGGCAGGGGGAACCTCAGGGCTACACCTTC. The V and J genes are TRBV28 and TRBJ1-2, with 7 bases matching TRBD1. CDR1 and CDR2 (germline): MDHEN, SYDVKM. The ends lost 6 bases at V and 8 bases at J; junction bases unmatched: 15. CDR3 length equals 15 residues.

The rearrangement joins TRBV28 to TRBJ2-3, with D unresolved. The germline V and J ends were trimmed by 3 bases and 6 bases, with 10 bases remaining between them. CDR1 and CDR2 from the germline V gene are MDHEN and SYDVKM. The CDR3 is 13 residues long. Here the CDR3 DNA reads TGTGCCAGCAGTTTCTTCGAGGACGATACGCAGTATTTT. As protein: CASSFFEDDTQYF.

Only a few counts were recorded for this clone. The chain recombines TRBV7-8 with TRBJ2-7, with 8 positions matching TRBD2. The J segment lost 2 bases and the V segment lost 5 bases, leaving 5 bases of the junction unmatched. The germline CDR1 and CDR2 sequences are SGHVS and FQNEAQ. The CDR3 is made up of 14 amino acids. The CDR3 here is CASSQTSGAYEQYF. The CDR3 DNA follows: TGTGCCAGCAGCCAAACTAGCGGCGCCTACGAGCAGTACTTC.

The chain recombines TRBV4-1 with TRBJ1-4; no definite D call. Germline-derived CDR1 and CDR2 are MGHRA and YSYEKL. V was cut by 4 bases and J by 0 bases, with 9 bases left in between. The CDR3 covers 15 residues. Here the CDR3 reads CASSPSRATNEKLFF. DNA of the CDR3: TGCGCCAGCAGCCCCTCCCGTGCAACTAATGAAAAACTGTTTTTT.

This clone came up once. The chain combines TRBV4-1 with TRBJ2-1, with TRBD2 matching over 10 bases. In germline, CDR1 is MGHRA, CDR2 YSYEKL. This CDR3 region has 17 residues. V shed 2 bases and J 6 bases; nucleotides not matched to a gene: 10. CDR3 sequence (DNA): TGCGCCAGCAGCCAAAATTCCGAGACTAGCGGGTTCAATGAGCAGTTCTTC. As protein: CASSQNSETSGFNEQFF.

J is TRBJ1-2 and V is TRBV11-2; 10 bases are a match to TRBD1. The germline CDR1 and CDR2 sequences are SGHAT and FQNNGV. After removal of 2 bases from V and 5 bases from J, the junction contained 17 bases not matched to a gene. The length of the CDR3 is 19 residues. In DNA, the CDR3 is TGTGCCAGCAGCTTAAAGGCGAAGAGATCGAGACAGGGGGCTTATGGCTACACCTTC. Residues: CASSLKAKRSRQGAYGYTF.

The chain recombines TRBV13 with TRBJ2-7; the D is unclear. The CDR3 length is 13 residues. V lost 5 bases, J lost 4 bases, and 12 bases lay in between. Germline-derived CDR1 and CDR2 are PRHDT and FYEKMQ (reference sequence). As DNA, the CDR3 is TGTGCCAGCAGCCTAGAAGACCGTTACGAGCAGTACTTC. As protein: CASSLEDRYEQYF.

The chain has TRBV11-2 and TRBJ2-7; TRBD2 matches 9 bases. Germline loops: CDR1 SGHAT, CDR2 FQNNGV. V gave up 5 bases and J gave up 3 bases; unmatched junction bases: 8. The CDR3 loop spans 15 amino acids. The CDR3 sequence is CASSGTSGQSYEQYF. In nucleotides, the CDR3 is TGTGCCAGCAGCGGTACTAGCGGGCAAAGCTACGAGCAGTACTTC.

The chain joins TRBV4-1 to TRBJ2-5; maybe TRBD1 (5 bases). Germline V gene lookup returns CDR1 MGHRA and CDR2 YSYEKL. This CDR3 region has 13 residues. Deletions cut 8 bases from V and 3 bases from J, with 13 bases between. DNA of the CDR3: TGCGCCAGCGGCAGGGTCGGCGAAGAGACCCAGTACTTC. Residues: CASGRVGEETQYF.

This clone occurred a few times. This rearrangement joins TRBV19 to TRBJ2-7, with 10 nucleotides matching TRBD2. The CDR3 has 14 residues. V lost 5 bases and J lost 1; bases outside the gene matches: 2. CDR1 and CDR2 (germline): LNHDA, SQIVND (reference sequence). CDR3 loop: CASSPGLASYEQYF. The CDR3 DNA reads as TGTGCCAGTAGTCCGGGACTAGCGTCCTACGAGCAGTACTTC.

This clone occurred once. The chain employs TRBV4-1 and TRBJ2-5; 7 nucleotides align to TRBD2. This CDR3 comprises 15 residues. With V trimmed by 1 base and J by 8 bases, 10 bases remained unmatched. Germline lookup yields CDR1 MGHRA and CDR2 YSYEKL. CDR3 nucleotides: TGCGCCAGCAGCCAAGTGCCCGGGAGGAGTGCAACCCAGTACTTC. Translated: CASSQVPGRSATQYF.

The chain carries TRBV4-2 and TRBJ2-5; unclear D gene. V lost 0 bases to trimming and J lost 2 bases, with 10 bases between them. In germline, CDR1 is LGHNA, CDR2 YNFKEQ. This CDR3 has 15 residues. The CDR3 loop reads CASSQEEATQETQYF. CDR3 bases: TGTGCCAGCAGCCAAGAAGAGGCTACACAAGAGACCCAGTACTTC.